These 8 T cell receptor beta chains were sequenced from one sample in a study of OX40 agonist ivuxolimab in advanced cancers. Sequencing was performed with immunoSEQ multiplex PCR; in TCRdb, only in-frame clones are kept and a portion is missing. The sample carries tens of thousands of clones, 84% recorded once. Source: CD4+ or CD8+ T cells sorted from blood, taken in a trial of the OX40 agonist ivuxolimab. Receptors were obtained from an adult with an advanced solid tumor such as melanoma, head and neck, liver or kidney cancer.

The chain employs TRBV6-6 and TRBJ1-2, with D unresolved. Germline lookup yields CDR1 MNHNY and CDR2 SVGAGI (reference sequence). Trimming pared 0 bases from V and 7 bases from J, leaving 9 bases between. The CDR3 contains 13 residues. The CDR3 here is CASSYSFLSGYTF. The CDR3 DNA reads as TGTGCCAGCAGTTACTCCTTTTTGAGTGGCTACACCTTC.

This chain's CDR3 is CASSLALGGSTDTQYF. CDR3 sequence (DNA): TGTGCCAGCAGCTTGGCGCTCGGGGGTAGCACAGATACGCAGTATTTT. The chain uses TRBV5-5 and TRBJ2-3; the D gene is possibly TRBD2 (6 bases). The germline V gene has CDR1 SGHKS and CDR2 YYEKEE (reference sequence). This CDR3 region has 16 residues. V gave up 0 bases and J gave up 0 bases, with 11 bases separating them.

The CDR3 loop is CASSPMTDHSGNTIYF. In nucleotides, the CDR3 is TGTGCCAGCAGCCCAATGACAGACCACTCTGGAAACACCATATATTTT. The rearrangement joins TRBV4-2 to TRBJ1-3, with a tentative D call TRBD1 (5 bases). Per germline, CDR1 LGHNA and CDR2 YNFKEQ. CDR3 size: 16 residues. Trimming pared 4 bases from V and 0 bases from J, leaving 13 bases between.

The chain recombines TRBV11-3 with TRBJ2-2, with D perhaps matching TRBD2 (5 bases). The germline gives CDR1 SGHNT, CDR2 YENEEA. V was shortened by 5 bases and J by 3 bases, with 25 bases between the two germline ends. CDR3 size: 19 residues. CDR3 amino acids: CASSARGGWGEEYTGELFF. The CDR3 DNA is TGTGCCAGCAGCGCACGAGGCGGATGGGGAGAAGAATACACCGGGGAGCTGTTTTTT.

The chain joins TRBV10-3 to TRBJ1-4; D ambiguous. Trimming took 11 bases from V and 8 from J, leaving 21 bases between them. The CDR3 has 14 amino acids. Germline-derived CDR1 and CDR2 are ENHRY and SYGVKD. The CDR3 reads CASEAGKSGEKLFF. Written as DNA, the CDR3 is TGTGCCTCCGAAGCGGGAAAATCGGGGGAAAAACTGTTTTTT.

The chain links TRBV28 to TRBJ1-2, with a possible D match to TRBD1 (5 bases). Trimming cost V 5 bases and J 1 base, with 17 bases left between them. The CDR3 is made up of 16 amino acids. Germline CDR1 reads MDHEN; CDR2 reads SYDVKM. The CDR3 is CASSPPGHTLNYGYTF. CDR3 coding DNA: TGTGCCAGCAGTCCCCCCGGACACACACTTAACTATGGCTACACCTTC.

The V and J genes are TRBV7-9 and TRBJ2-7, with 11 bases aligning to TRBD2. Trimming at V came to 4 bases and at J to 0 bases, leaving 5 bases not matched to a gene. CDR1 and CDR2 from the germline V gene are SEHNR and FQNEAQ (reference sequence). The length of the CDR3 is 16 residues. The DNA of the CDR3 is TGTGCCAGCAGCTGGGGACTAGCGGAAAGCTCCTACGAGCAGTACTTC. Amino acids: CASSWGLAESSYEQYF. The full variable domain, in which reference TRBV7-9 and TRBJ2-7 provide the parts outside the CDR3, is DTGVSQNPRHKITKRGQNVTFRCDPISEHNRLYWYRQTLGQGPEFLTYFQNEAQLEKSRLLSDRFSAERPKGSFSTLEIQRTEQGDSAMYLCASSWGLAESSYEQYFGPGTRLTVT.

The genes are TRBV11-2 and TRBJ1-3; 10 nucleotides line up with TRBD1. In germline, CDR1 is SGHAT, CDR2 FQNNGV. With 5 bases clipped from V and 0 bases from J, the junction kept 10 bases outside the gene matches. CDR3 length: 18 residues. CDR3 sequence: CASSLRGQGSFSGNTIYF. The DNA for the CDR3 is TGTGCCAGCAGCCTTCGGGGACAGGGGTCGTTCTCTGGAAACACCATATATTTT.